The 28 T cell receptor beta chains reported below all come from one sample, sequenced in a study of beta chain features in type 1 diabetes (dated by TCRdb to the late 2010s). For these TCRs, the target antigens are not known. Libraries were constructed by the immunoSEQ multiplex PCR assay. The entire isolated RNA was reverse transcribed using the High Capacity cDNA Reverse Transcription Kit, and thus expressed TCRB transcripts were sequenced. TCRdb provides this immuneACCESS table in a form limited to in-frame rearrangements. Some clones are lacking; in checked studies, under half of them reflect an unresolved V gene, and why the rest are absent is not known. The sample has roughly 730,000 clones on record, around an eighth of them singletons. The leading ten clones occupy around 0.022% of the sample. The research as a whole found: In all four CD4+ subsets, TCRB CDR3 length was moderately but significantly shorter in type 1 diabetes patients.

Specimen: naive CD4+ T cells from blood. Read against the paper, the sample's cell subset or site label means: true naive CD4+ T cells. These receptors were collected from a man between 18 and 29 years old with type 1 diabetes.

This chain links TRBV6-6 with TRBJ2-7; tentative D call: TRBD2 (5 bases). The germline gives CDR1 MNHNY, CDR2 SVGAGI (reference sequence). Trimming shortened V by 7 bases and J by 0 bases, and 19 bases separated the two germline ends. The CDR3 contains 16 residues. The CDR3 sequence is CASTTEGLLNSYEQYF. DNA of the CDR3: TGTGCCAGCACTACAGAAGGACTCCTCAACTCCTACGAGCAGTACTTC.

CDR3 coding DNA: TGCAGCGTTCACCCAGCCCAAGAGACCCAGTACTTC. Protein sequence: CSVHPAQETQYF. This chain uses TRBV29-1 with TRBJ2-5; D is unresolved. CDR1 and CDR2 from the germline V gene are SQVTM and ANQGSEA. Trimming removed 5 bases at V and 1 base at J, with 8 bases between. The CDR3 has 12 amino acids. The complete variable domain, with remaining parts taken from reference TRBV29-1 and TRBJ2-5, reads SAVISQKPSRDICQRGTSLTIQCQVDSQVTMMFWYRQQPGQSLTLIATANQGSEATYESGFVIDKFPISRPNLTFSTLTVSNMSPEDSSIYLCSVHPAQETQYFGPGTRLLVL.

The CDR3 reads CASSLEGTGGLRDTQYF. Written as DNA, the CDR3 is TGCGCCAGCAGCTTGGAGGGGACAGGGGGCCTGCGAGATACGCAGTATTTT. This chain joins TRBV5-1 and TRBJ2-3; 12 bases agree with TRBD1. This CDR3 has 17 residues. The ends lost 0 bases at V and 5 bases at J; junction bases unmatched: 7. Germline CDR1 SGHRS, CDR2 YFSETQ.

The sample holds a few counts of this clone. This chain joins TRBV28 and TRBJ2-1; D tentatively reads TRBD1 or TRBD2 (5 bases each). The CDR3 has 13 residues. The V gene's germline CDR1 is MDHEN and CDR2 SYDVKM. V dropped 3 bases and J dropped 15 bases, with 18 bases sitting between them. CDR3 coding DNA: TGTGCCAGCAGTTTGGATGGACTCAGGGTCCGGTTCTTC. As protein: CASSLDGLRVRFF.

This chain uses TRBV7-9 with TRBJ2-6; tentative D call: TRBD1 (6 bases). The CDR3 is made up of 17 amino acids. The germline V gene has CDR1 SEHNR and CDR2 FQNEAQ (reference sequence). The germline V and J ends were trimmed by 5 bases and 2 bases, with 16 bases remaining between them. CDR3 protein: CASSQGSQGPGANVLTF. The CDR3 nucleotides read TGTGCCAGCAGCCAGGGGTCTCAGGGCCCTGGGGCCAACGTCCTGACTTTC.

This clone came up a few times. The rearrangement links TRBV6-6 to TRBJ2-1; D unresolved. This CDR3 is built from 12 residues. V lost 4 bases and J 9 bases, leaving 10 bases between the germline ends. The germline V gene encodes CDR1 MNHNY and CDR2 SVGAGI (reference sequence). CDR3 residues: CASSSLGSEQFF. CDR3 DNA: TGTGCCAGCAGTTCTCTGGGGTCTGAGCAGTTCTTC.

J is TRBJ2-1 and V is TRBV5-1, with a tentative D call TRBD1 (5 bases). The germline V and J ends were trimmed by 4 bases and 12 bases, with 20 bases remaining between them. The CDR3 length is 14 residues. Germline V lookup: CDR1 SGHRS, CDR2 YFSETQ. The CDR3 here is CASSIRTPLEGQFF. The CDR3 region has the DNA TGCGCCAGCAGCATCCGGACACCCTTGGAAGGGCAGTTCTTC.

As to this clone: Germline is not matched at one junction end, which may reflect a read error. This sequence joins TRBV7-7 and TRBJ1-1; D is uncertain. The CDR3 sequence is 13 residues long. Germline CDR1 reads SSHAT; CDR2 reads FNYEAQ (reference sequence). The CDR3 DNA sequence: TGTGCTAGCAGCTTATCCGAGAACACTGAAGCTTTCTTT. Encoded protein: CASSLSENTEAFF.

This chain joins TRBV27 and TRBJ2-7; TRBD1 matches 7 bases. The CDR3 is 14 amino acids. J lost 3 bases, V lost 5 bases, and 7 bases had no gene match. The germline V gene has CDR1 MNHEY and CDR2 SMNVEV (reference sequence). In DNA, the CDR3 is TGTGCCAGCAGTCCCGACAGGGATCACTACGAGCAGTACTTC. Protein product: CASSPDRDHYEQYF.

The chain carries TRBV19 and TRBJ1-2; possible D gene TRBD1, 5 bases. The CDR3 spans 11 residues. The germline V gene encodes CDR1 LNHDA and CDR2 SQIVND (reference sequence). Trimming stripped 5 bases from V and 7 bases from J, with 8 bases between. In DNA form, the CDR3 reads TGTGCCAGTAGTCTGAGGGGTGGCTACACCTTC. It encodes CASSLRGGYTF.

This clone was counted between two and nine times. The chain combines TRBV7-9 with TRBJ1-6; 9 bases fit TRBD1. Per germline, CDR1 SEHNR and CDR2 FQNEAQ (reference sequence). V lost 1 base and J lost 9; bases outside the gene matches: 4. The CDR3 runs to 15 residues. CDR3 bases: TGTGCCAGCAGCTTAGAAGGGACAGGGTCTTCACCCCTCCACTTT. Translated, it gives CASSLEGTGSSPLHF.

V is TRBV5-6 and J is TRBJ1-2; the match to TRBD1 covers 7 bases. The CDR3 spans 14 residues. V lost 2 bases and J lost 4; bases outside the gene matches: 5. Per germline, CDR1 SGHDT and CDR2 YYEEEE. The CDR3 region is CASSLGTASYGYTF. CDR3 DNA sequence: TGTGCCAGCAGCTTAGGGACAGCTTCCTATGGCTACACCTTC.

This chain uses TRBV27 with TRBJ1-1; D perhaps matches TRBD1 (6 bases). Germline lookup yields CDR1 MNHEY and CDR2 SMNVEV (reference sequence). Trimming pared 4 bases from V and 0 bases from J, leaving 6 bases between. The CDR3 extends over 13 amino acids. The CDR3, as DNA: TGTGCCAGCAGTTACAGGGTGAACACTGAAGCTTTCTTT. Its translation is CASSYRVNTEAFF.

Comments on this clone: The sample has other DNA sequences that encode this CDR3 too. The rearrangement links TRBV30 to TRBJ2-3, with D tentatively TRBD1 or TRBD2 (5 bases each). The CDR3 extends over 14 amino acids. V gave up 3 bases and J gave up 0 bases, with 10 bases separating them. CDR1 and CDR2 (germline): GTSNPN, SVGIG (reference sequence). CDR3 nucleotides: TGTGCCTGGAGCGGGGCGGTTAGCACAGATACGCAGTATTTT. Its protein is CAWSGAVSTDTQYF.

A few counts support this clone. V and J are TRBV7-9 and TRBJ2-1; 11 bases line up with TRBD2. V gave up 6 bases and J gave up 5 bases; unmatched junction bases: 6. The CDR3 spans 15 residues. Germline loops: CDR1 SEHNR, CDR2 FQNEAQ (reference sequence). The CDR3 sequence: CASRPGTSGHNEQFF. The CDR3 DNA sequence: TGTGCCAGCAGGCCCGGGACTAGCGGACACAATGAGCAGTTCTTC.

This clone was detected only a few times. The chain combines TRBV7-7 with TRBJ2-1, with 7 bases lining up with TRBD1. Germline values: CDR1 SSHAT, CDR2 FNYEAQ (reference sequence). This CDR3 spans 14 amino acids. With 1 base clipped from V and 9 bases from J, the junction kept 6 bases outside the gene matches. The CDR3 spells CASSLVAGGSEQFF. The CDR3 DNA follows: TGTGCCAGCAGCTTAGTAGCAGGGGGTAGTGAGCAGTTCTTC.

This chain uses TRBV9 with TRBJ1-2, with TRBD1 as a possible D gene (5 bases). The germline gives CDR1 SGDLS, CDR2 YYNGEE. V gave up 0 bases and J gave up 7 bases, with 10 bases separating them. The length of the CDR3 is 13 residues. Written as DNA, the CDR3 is TGTGCCAGCAGCGTAGCGCAGGGCTCTGGCTACACCTTC. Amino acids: CASSVAQGSGYTF.

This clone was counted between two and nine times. The CDR3 loop reads CASSGTGIQPQHF. In DNA, the CDR3 is TGTGCCAGCAGCGGAACAGGGATTCAGCCCCAGCATTTT. The chain recombines TRBV9 with TRBJ1-5; perhaps TRBD1 as D (6 bases). The CDR3 has 13 amino acids. Trimming shortened V by 3 bases and J by 6 bases, and 10 bases separated the two germline ends. Germline loops: CDR1 SGDLS, CDR2 YYNGEE.

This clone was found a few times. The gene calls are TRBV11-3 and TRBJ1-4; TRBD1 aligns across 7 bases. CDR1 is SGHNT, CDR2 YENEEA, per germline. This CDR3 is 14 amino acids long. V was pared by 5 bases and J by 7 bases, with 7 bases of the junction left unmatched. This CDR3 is CASSARQGGEKLFF. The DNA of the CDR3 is TGTGCCAGCAGCGCACGCCAGGGGGGTGAAAAACTGTTTTTT.

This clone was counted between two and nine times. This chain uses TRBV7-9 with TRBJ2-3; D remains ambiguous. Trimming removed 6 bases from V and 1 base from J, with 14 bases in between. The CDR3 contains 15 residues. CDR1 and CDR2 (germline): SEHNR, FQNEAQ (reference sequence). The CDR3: CASSLDILGTDTQYF. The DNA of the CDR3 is TGTGCCAGCAGTCTTGACATTCTTGGCACAGATACGCAGTATTTT.

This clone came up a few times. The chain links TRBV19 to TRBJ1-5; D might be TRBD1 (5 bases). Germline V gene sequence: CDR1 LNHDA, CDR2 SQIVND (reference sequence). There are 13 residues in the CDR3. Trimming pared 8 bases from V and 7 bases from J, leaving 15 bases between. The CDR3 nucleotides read TGTGCCAGTCACCAGGGACGAGGGCAGCCCCAGCATTTT. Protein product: CASHQGRGQPQHF. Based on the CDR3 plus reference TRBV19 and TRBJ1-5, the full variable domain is DGGITQSPKYLFRKEGQNVTLSCEQNLNHDAMYWYRQDPGQGLRLIYYSQIVNDFQKGDIAEGYSVSREKKESFPLTVTSAQKNPTAFYLCASHQGRGQPQHFGDGTRLSIL.

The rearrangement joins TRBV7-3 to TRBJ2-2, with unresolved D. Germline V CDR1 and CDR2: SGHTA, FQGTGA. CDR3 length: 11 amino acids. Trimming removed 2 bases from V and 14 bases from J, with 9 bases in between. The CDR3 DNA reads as TGTGCCAGCAGCTTACGCTTCCCTCTGTTTTTT. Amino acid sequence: CASSLRFPLFF. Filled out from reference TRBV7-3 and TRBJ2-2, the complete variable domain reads GAGVSQTPSNKVTEKGKYVELRCDPISGHTALYWYRQSLGQGPEFLIYFQGTGAADDSGLPNDRFFAVRPEGSVSTLKIQRTERGDSAVYLCASSLRFPLFFGEGSRLTVL.

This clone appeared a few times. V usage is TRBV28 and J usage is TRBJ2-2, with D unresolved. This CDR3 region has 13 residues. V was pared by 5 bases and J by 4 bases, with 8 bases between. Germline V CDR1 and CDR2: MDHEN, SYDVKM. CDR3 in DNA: TGTGCCAGCAGTACCGGACCCACCGGGGAGCTGTTTTTT. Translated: CASSTGPTGELFF. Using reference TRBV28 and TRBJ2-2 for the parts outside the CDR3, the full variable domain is DVKVTQSSRYLVKRTGEKVFLECVQDMDHENMFWYRQDPGLGLRLIYFSYDVKMKEKGDIPEGYSVSREKKERFSLILESASTNQTSMYLCASSTGPTGELFFGEGSRLTVL.

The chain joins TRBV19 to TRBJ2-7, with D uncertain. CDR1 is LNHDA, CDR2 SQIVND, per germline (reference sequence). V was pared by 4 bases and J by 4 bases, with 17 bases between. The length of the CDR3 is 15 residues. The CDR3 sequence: CASSKMNPSSYEQYF. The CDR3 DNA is TGTGCCAGTAGTAAAATGAATCCATCTTCATACGAGCAGTACTTC.

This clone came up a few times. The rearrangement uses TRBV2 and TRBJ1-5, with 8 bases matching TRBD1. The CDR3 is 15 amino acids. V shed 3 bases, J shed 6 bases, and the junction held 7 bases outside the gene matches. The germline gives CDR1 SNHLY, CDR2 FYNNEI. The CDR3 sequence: CASSEATGESQPQHF. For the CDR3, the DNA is TGTGCCAGCAGTGAGGCGACAGGGGAGAGTCAGCCCCAGCATTTT.

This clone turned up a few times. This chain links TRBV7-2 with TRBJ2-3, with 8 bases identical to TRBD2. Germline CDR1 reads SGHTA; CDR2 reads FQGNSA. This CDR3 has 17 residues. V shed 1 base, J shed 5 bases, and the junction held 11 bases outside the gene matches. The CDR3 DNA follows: TGTGCCAGCAGCTTAGACGTTTTGCGGGGGGCAGTAGATACGCAGTATTTT. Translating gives CASSLDVLRGAVDTQYF.

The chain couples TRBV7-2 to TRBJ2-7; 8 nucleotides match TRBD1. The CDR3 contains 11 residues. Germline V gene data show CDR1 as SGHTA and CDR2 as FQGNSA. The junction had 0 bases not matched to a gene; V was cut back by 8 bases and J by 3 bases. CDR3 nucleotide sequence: TGTGCCAGCGGACAGGGCTACGAGCAGTACTTC. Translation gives CASGQGYEQYF.

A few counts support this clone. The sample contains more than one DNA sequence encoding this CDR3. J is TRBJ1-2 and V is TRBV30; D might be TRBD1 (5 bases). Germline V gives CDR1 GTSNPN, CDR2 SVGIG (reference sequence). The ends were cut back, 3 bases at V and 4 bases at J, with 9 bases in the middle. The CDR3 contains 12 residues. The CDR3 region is CAWSSQAYGYTF. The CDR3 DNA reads TGTGCCTGGAGCTCACAGGCCTATGGCTACACCTTC. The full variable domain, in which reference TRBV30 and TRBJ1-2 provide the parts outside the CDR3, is SQTIHQWPATLVQPVGSPLSLECTVEGTSNPNLYWYRQAAGRGLQLLFYSVGIGQISSEVPQNLSASRPQDRQFILSSKKLLLSDSGFYLCAWSSQAYGYTFGSGTRLTVV.